The TCR beta chain under discussion was sequenced for a study of neurological immune-mediated disorders. This clonotype has ten or more counts. Its cognate antigen is unknown. Study-wide results and limits: HTLV-1-associated myelopathy showed the most TCR clonal expansion; multiple sclerosis the least, below healthy controls.

PBMCs stored at -80 C, numbering 2 million, were the origin of the unsorted libraries. The authors produced cDNA by 5'RACE using 10-nucleotide random UMIs. TCRdb re-analysed the 5' RACE reads in MiXCR, keeping a single row per CDR3 protein. The sample includes under 85,000 distinct CDR3 sequences, roughly 5% of them seen just once. Trimming cost V 5 bases and J 1 base; bases outside gene matches: 12. The CDR3 totals 17 residues. Germline-derived CDR1 and CDR2 are SQVTM and ANQGSEA. The source is a human donor with multiple sclerosis. The donor label of this sample is uncertain. Sequenced: PBMCs. J is TRBJ2-2 and V is TRBV29-1, with 8 bases identical to TRBD2. The CDR3 coding sequence is TGCAGCGTTTTGACTCCGTTCGGGGGGGGGAACACCGGGGAGCTGTTTTTT. This sequence encodes CSVLTPFGGGNTGELFF.